One sample yielded the 30 T cell receptor beta chains listed below, sequenced in a study of T cells in localized non-small cell lung cancer (dated by TCRdb to the early 2020s). The library was built by means of the immunoSEQ multiplex PCR assay. TCRdb limited this immuneACCESS table to in-frame rearrangements with V and J called. A share of clones is missing; checked studies link under half to unresolved V genes, and the rest is unexplained. The sample includes about 1,500 clones, with roughly 35% observed a single time. Jointly, the top ten make up about 6% of the sample. The material sequenced was lung tumor tissue, taken before any cancer treatment. These receptor sequences come from a female donor over 55 with stage II lung adenocarcinoma.

This clone has a handful of counts. This chain connects TRBV19 to TRBJ1-3; possible D gene TRBD1, 5 bases. The CDR3 has 14 amino acids. Trimming stripped 3 bases from V and 2 bases from J, with 8 bases between. Germline V gene sequence: CDR1 LNHDA, CDR2 SQIVND (reference sequence). CDR3 in DNA: TGTGCCAGTAGTATCCCAGGGACTGGAAACACCATATATTTT. The encoded protein is CASSIPGTGNTIYF.

This clone was detected only a few times. The chain has TRBV14 and TRBJ1-1, with no clear D. The CDR3 extends over 16 amino acids. Germline V CDR1 and CDR2: SGHDN, FVKESK. With 4 bases removed from V and 0 bases from J, the gap between germline ends came to 15 bases. CDR3 DNA sequence: TGTGCCAGCAGCCGGAGGGAAGGGTCCATGAACACTGAAGCTTTCTTT. It yields the protein CASSRREGSMNTEAFF. The full variable domain, rest sourced from reference TRBV14 and TRBJ1-1, is EAGVTQFPSHSVIEKGQTVTLRCDPISGHDNLYWYRRVMGKEIKFLLHFVKESKQDESGMPNNRFLAERTGGTYSTLKVQPAELEDSGVYFCASSRREGSMNTEAFFGQGTRLTVV.

This clone was observed a handful of times. V usage is TRBV28 and J usage is TRBJ2-7; possible D gene TRBD1, 6 bases. Germline CDR1 and CDR2: MDHEN and SYDVKM. This CDR3 is built from 13 residues. V dropped 4 bases and J dropped 5 bases, with 12 bases sitting between them. For the CDR3, the DNA is TGTGCCAGCAGTTACAGGGAAAGGAACGAGCAGTACTTC. This encodes CASSYRERNEQYF.

The chain uses TRBV28 and TRBJ1-2; maybe TRBD1 (5 bases). From germline, CDR1 is MDHEN and CDR2 SYDVKM. V lost 7 bases, J lost 7 bases, and 19 bases lay in between. This CDR3 comprises 14 residues. The CDR3 DNA follows: TGTGCCAGCAATAAGGAGGGGCGCGTGAGTGGCTACACCTTC. This codes for CASNKEGRVSGYTF.

This clone is judged large. The chain couples TRBV28 to TRBJ2-1; 10 nucleotides match TRBD1. This CDR3 spans 16 amino acids. V gave up 5 bases and J gave up 2 bases; unmatched junction bases: 6. Per germline, CDR1 MDHEN and CDR2 SYDVKM. The CDR3 region has the DNA TGTGCCAGCAGTCGGGGGGACAGGGGAGCCTACAATGAGCAGTTCTTC. Its protein product is CASSRGDRGAYNEQFF. The whole variable domain, remainder taken from reference TRBV28 and TRBJ2-1, is DVKVTQSSRYLVKRTGEKVFLECVQDMDHENMFWYRQDPGLGLRLIYFSYDVKMKEKGDIPEGYSVSREKKERFSLILESASTNQTSMYLCASSRGDRGAYNEQFFGPGTRLTVL.

This clone was observed a single time. The rearrangement uses TRBV19 and TRBJ1-2; D is unresolved. This CDR3 contains 13 residues. The V gene lost 1 base and the J gene lost 0 bases, with 3 bases spanning the gap. Germline CDR1 and CDR2: LNHDA and SQIVND (reference sequence). The DNA of the CDR3 is TGTGCCAGTAGTATAGGCGCTAACTATGGCTACACCTTC. It translates to CASSIGANYGYTF.

By share of the sample, this clone is medium-sized. The chain uses TRBV11-3 and TRBJ2-3; D gene ambiguous. From germline, CDR1 is SGHNT and CDR2 YENEEA. CDR3 length: 14 amino acids. Trimming took off 8 bases at V and 4 bases at J, with 16 bases between the two ends. The CDR3 nucleotides are TGTGCCAGCTTAGGCCACTCACGGGCAGATACGCAGTATTTT. This encodes CASLGHSRADTQYF. The full variable domain, in which reference TRBV11-3 and TRBJ2-3 provide the parts outside the CDR3, is EAGVVQSPRYKIIEKKQPVAFWCNPISGHNTLYWYLQNLGQGPELLIRYENEEAVDDSQLPKDRFSAERLKGVDSTLKIQPAELGDSAVYLCASLGHSRADTQYFGPGTRLTVL.

Turning to this clone: The same CDR3 can be traced to other DNA sequences in this sample. The chain joins TRBV18 to TRBJ1-2; TRBD1 agrees at 7 bases. This CDR3 comprises 14 residues. Looked up from germline, CDR1 is KGHSH and CDR2 is LQKENI. Trimming cost V 3 bases and J 3 bases; bases outside gene matches: 4. CDR3 amino acids: CASSPTGQDYGYTF. In DNA, the CDR3 is TGTGCCAGCTCACCCACAGGACAGGACTATGGCTACACCTTC.

CDR3 DNA: TGCGCCAGCAGCGTTCGGACTAGCGGGGATACCGGGGAGCTGTTTTTT. Its protein is CASSVRTSGDTGELFF. The gene calls are TRBV5-1 and TRBJ2-2, with TRBD2 identical over 12 bases. The trim removed 4 bases at V and 5 bases at J, leaving 6 bases unmatched. Germline CDR1 and CDR2: SGHRS and YFSETQ. This CDR3 has 16 residues.

Written as DNA, the CDR3 is TGTGCCAGCCCTCCTCAGGAGACCCAGTACTTC. This sequence encodes CASPPQETQYF. The chain has TRBV6-7 and TRBJ2-5, with D unresolved. TRBV6-7 carries the ORF label, with uncertain function. The CDR3 runs 11 residues. With 8 bases removed from V and 5 bases from J, the gap between germline ends came to 9 bases.

The chain recombines TRBV9 with TRBJ2-7; no clear D gene. V shed 0 bases and J shed 5 bases, with 6 bases lying between them. CDR1 is SGDLS, CDR2 YYNGEE, per germline. This CDR3 is 12 amino acids long. Here the CDR3 DNA reads TGTGCCAGCAGCGTAGATGGGAACGAGCAGTACTTC. This gives the protein CASSVDGNEQYF.

This clone appeared once. The chain is built from TRBV28 and TRBJ2-7; tentative D call: TRBD2 (6 bases). Trimming removed 10 bases from V and 5 bases from J, with 18 bases in between. This CDR3 region has 13 residues. Germline CDR1 and CDR2: MDHEN and SYDVKM. CDR3 DNA: TGTGCCACGAAGGCGCGGGGTGGCAACGAGCAGTACTTC. Its translation: CATKARGGNEQYF.

This clone turned up a few times. V usage is TRBV30 and J usage is TRBJ1-2; no clear D gene. The germline V gene encodes CDR1 GTSNPN and CDR2 SVGIG (reference sequence). The CDR3 is 14 amino acids. V lost 5 bases and J lost 4, with 17 bases in between. CDR3 in amino acids: CAWFAPVSLYGYTF. The DNA for the CDR3 is TGTGCCTGGTTTGCTCCCGTCAGCCTCTATGGCTACACCTTC.

The chain is built from TRBV7-5 and TRBJ1-1; the D call of TRBD1 is as the table states it, not checked on the DNA. TRBV7-5 is shown as a pseudogene. This CDR3 is built from 15 residues. In DNA form, the CDR3 reads TGTGCCAGCAGCGGGGACAGGGGAGAGGACACTGAAGCTTTCTTT. This encodes CASSGDRGEDTEAFF.

The rearrangement uses TRBV18 and TRBJ2-1, with D possibly being TRBD2 (6 bases). Germline V gives CDR1 KGHSH, CDR2 LQKENI. The V end was cut by 3 bases, the J end by 9 bases, with 15 bases between. The CDR3 contains 14 residues. The CDR3 reads CASSPLPGVGEQFF. DNA for the CDR3: TGTGCCAGCTCACCCCTACCGGGGGTGGGTGAGCAGTTCTTC.

This clone was counted between two and nine times. CDR3 protein: CASSFPGSTTSQYF. The DNA for the CDR3 is TGTGCCAGCAGTTTTCCGGGATCAACAACCTCGCAGTACTTC. This chain joins TRBV28 and TRBJ2-7, with D maybe TRBD2 (5 bases). This CDR3 region has 14 residues. Germline lookup yields CDR1 MDHEN and CDR2 SYDVKM. The V gene lost 3 bases and the J gene lost 9 bases, with 18 bases spanning the gap.

The chain links TRBV28 to TRBJ2-7, with 7 nucleotides matching TRBD1. The V gene's germline CDR1 is MDHEN and CDR2 SYDVKM. Trimming removed 4 bases from V and 5 bases from J; junction bases left unmatched: 5. This CDR3 has 13 residues. The CDR3 protein is CASSSTGLHEQYF. CDR3 coding DNA: TGTGCCAGCAGTTCGACAGGGCTCCACGAGCAGTACTTC.

The chain has TRBV6-8 and TRBJ2-5, with TRBD1 as a possible D gene (6 bases). Germline V gene sequence: CDR1 MNHGY, CDR2 SAAAGT. The CDR3 extends over 13 amino acids. V dropped 8 bases and J dropped 5 bases, with 15 bases sitting between them. CDR3 sequence reads: CASGRTGLETQYF. The DNA for the CDR3 is TGTGCCAGCGGCAGAACAGGGCTCGAGACCCAGTACTTC.

The chain links TRBV12-5 to TRBJ2-3; 8 bases fit TRBD2. V lost 1 base and J lost 3; bases outside the gene matches: 6. CDR3 length equals 16 residues. Germline values: CDR1 LGHNT, CDR2 FRNRAP. Written as DNA, the CDR3 is TGTGCTAGTGGTTTGGCAGCGGGAGTCGGTACAGATACGCAGTATTTT. Its protein product is CASGLAAGVGTDTQYF.

This clone was picked up a small number of times. V gene TRBV6-4 combines with J gene TRBJ1-5, with TRBD1 matching 7 bases. The CDR3 consists of 13 residues. With V trimmed by 6 bases and J by 7 bases, 6 bases remained unmatched. Germline CDR1 is MRHNA and CDR2 is SNTAGT. CDR3 in amino acids: CASRQGMGQPQHF. CDR3 nucleotide sequence: TGTGCCAGCAGACAGGGGATGGGGCAGCCCCAGCATTTT.

This clone was seen only a few times. The rearrangement joins TRBV11-3 to TRBJ1-1, with TRBD1 as a possible D gene (5 bases). The germline V gene encodes CDR1 SGHNT and CDR2 YENEEA. With 3 bases removed from V and 2 bases from J, the gap between germline ends came to 22 bases. The CDR3 length is 18 residues. The CDR3 DNA reads TGTGCCAGCAGCTTGGTGGAGTGGGACCTCCTTCCCAACACTGAAGCTTTCTTT. It yields the protein CASSLVEWDLLPNTEAFF. Variable domain in full (rest from reference TRBV11-3 and TRBJ1-1): EAGVVQSPRYKIIEKKQPVAFWCNPISGHNTLYWYLQNLGQGPELLIRYENEEAVDDSQLPKDRFSAERLKGVDSTLKIQPAELGDSAVYLCASSLVEWDLLPNTEAFFGQGTRLTVV.

The chain couples TRBV18 to TRBJ1-2; 7 nucleotides line up with TRBD1. The CDR3 contains 14 residues. Unmatched junction bases numbered 4, after V lost 2 bases and J lost 4 bases. CDR1 KGHSH and CDR2 LQKENI come from the germline V gene. This chain's CDR3 is CASSPEGQSYGYTF. CDR3 coding DNA: TGTGCCAGCTCACCAGAGGGACAGAGCTATGGCTACACCTTC.

The chain recombines TRBV30 with TRBJ1-2; no firm D call. The CDR3 spans 14 residues. Germline V gene lookup returns CDR1 GTSNPN and CDR2 SVGIG (reference sequence). Trimming removed 5 bases at V and 2 bases at J, with 15 bases between. The CDR3 protein is CAWVPDILNYGYTF. CDR3 sequence (DNA): TGTGCCTGGGTCCCCGACATTTTAAACTATGGCTACACCTTC.

CDR3 amino acids: CATDGARTEGTDTQYF. CDR3 coding DNA: TGTGCCACCGATGGGGCACGGACAGAAGGCACAGATACGCAGTATTTT. The V and J genes are TRBV19 and TRBJ2-3, with D tentatively TRBD1 (6 bases). Germline assignment: CDR1 LNHDA and CDR2 SQIVND (reference sequence). With 10 bases removed from V and 1 base from J, the gap between germline ends came to 21 bases. The CDR3 extends over 16 amino acids.

The V gene is TRBV19, the J gene TRBJ1-3; D ambiguous. The CDR3 is made up of 15 amino acids. Germline V gene lookup returns CDR1 LNHDA and CDR2 SQIVND (reference sequence). V shed 5 bases and J shed 3 bases, with 14 bases lying between them. The chain's CDR3 is CASSEYWVDGNTIYF. The CDR3 nucleotides are TGTGCCAGTAGTGAATACTGGGTGGATGGAAACACCATATATTTT.

This clone is labeled medium-sized. The chain recombines TRBV7-6 with TRBJ2-7; 7 bases line up with TRBD2. The CDR3 consists of 18 residues. After removal of 1 base from V and 6 bases from J, the junction contained 18 bases not matched to a gene. Germline CDR1 SGHVS, CDR2 FNYEAQ. The CDR3 loop reads CASSLVTGGDYRPFEQYF. CDR3 nucleotide sequence: TGTGCCAGCAGCTTAGTCACTGGAGGGGACTACCGCCCCTTCGAGCAGTACTTC.

The gene calls are TRBV5-1 and TRBJ2-1; possibly TRBD2 for D (6 bases). The V end was cut by 3 bases, the J end by 0 bases, with 10 bases between. CDR3 length: 15 amino acids. The germline V gene has CDR1 SGHRS and CDR2 YFSETQ. This CDR3 is CASSYGGSSYNEQFF. CDR3 DNA: TGCGCCAGCAGCTACGGGGGAAGCTCCTACAATGAGCAGTTCTTC.

This clone occurred a few times. V and J are TRBV6-8 and TRBJ1-6; D remains unclear. The V end was cut by 1 base, the J end by 9 bases, with 4 bases between. CDR3 size: 12 residues. Per the germline V gene, CDR1 is MNHGY and CDR2 is SAAAGT. The CDR3 nucleotides are TGTGCCAGCAGTTACTTCCGTTCACCCCTCCACTTT. It translates to CASSYFRSPLHF.

The V and J genes are TRBV5-1 and TRBJ2-7; a weak D match, TRBD1 (6 bases). The germline V and J ends were trimmed by 3 bases and 5 bases, with 15 bases remaining between them. The CDR3 length is 14 residues. Germline CDR1 SGHRS, CDR2 YFSETQ. CDR3 region: CASSYSTGFNEQYF. CDR3 nucleotides: TGCGCCAGCAGCTATTCCACAGGGTTCAACGAGCAGTACTTC.

A few counts support this clone. Mismatch with germline at one junction end may stem from a read error. A base was left unread or ambiguous, and X is written for its residue. The chain joins TRBV29-1 to TRBJ1-1; D may be TRBD1 (5 bases). The CDR3 length is 13 residues. The germline V gene encodes CDR1 SQVTM and CDR2 ANQGSEA. The CDR3 nucleotides read TGCAGCGTTGAACGACAGCAAAACACTGAAGCTTTYTTT. Translated: CSVERQQNTEAXF. The whole CDR3 sequence reads CSVERQQNTEAFF. The complete variable domain, with remaining parts taken from reference TRBV29-1 and TRBJ1-1, reads SAVISQKPSRDICQRGTSLTIQCQVDSQVTMMFWYRQQPGQSLTLIATANQGSEATYESGFVIDKFPISRPNLTFSTLTVSNMSPEDSSIYLCSVERQQNTEAFFGQGTRLTVV.